This note documents a single T cell receptor (beta chain) sequence. These data belong to a study of blood T cell repertoires in COVID-19. The V and J ends lost 0 bases and 2 bases respectively, with 14 bases between them. This CDR3 is built from 16 residues. Germline loops: CDR1 ENHRY, CDR2 SYGVKD. The data were produced by immunoSEQ multiplex PCR, yet TCRdb's version contains in-frame clones alone and is incomplete. Here the sample spans 99,000 or so clones, roughly 84% being singletons. The source of this sequence is a man in his fifties or sixties with acute or convalescent COVID-19. Specimen: peripheral blood. The genes are TRBV10-3 and TRBJ2-7; possible D gene TRBD2, 6 bases. CDR3 nucleotide sequence: TGTGCCATCAGTGAGTCTCGGGGACTCCAGACCTACGAGCAGTACGTC. Its protein is CAISESRGLQTYEQYV.